Here is one TCR beta chain with its context. This sample was taken from a study of blood T cell repertoires in COVID-19. Study summary: Acute-phase and convalescent COVID-19 samples originated in the United States, Italy and Spain.

Measured with immunoSEQ multiplex PCR; TCRdb has only the in-frame clones, and not every one. The table shows fewer than 95,000 clones, with more than 80% occurring only once. The germline CDR1 and CDR2 sequences are LGHDT and YNNKEL (reference sequence). With 0 bases removed from V and 3 bases from J, the gap between germline ends came to 9 bases. The CDR3 has 16 amino acids. What was sequenced was peripheral blood. The receptor comes from a man aged 50 to 60 with active or convalescent COVID-19. V usage is TRBV3-1 (or the pseudogene TRBV3-2) and J usage is TRBJ2-6; D is ambiguous. The CDR3 here is CASSQDFGFGANVLTF. The CDR3 DNA reads as TGTGCCAGCAGCCAAGATTTCGGGTTTGGGGCCAACGTCCTGACTTTC.